This T cell receptor (beta chain) was sequenced during a study of immune characterization of retroperitoneal liposarcoma. TCRdb re-derived calls from the PCR reads in MiXCR, one entry per CDR3 protein. The sample yields some 9,100 distinct CDR3 sequences, roughly a quarter seen once. The sample holds a few counts of this clonotype. There are 14 residues in the CDR3. J was trimmed by 10 bases and V by 5 bases; bases with no gene match: 11. Germline assignment: CDR1 SGHTA and CDR2 FQGNSA. The origin of this receptor is a male donor with retroperitoneal liposarcoma. This sequence joins TRBV7-2 and TRBJ2-1, with 7 bases identical to TRBD1. The sequenced sample consisted of tumor tissue. The CDR3 loop is CASSPDRAPYEQFF. The CDR3 coding sequence is TGTGCCAGCAGCCCCGACAGGGCTCCGTACGAGCAGTTCTTC.